This entry is about one T cell receptor (beta chain). Through a sample-barcoded 5' primer and a J-beta primer mix, a second PCR was run for 7 to 11 cycles. A template-switch adaptor with 12 random nucleotides tagged each cDNA molecule. TCRdb processed the 5' RACE reads anew with MiXCR; each CDR3 protein has one entry. The sample yields about 640,000 distinct CDR3 sequences, 45% to 65% seen once. These data belong to a study of blood T cells in healthy people across ages. Study-wide background: For every two T cells, template switching captured about one barcoded beta molecule.

Trimming cost V 6 bases and J 0 bases, with 12 bases left between them. Per germline, CDR1 MNHEY and CDR2 SVGAGI. The CDR3 is 15 residues long. The receptor's source is a man between 60 and 70 years old in good health. V and J are TRBV6-5 and TRBJ2-4; D remains ambiguous. What was sequenced was blood. The chain's CDR3 is CASSRYTAAKNIQYF. CDR3 nucleotide sequence: TGTGCCAGCAGCCGATATACGGCAGCCAAAAACATTCAGTACTTC.